These 25 T cell receptor beta chains came from one sample sequenced in a study of OX40 agonist ivuxolimab in advanced cancers. The table came from immunoSEQ multiplex PCR; TCRdb's copy has only in-frame clones and leaves some out. The profile shows some 80,000 clones, around 87% of them singletons. The sample was CD4+ or CD8+ T cells sorted from blood, taken in a trial of the OX40 agonist ivuxolimab. Source of these receptors: an adult with an advanced solid tumor such as melanoma, head and neck, liver or kidney cancer.

The chain uses TRBV28 and TRBJ1-1; the match to TRBD1 covers 8 bases. Trimming took 4 bases from V and 4 from J; bases not matched to a gene: 8. Germline lookup yields CDR1 MDHEN and CDR2 SYDVKM. CDR3 size: 15 residues. For the CDR3, the DNA is TGTGCCAGCAGTTCCTTAGGACAGGGAGGCACTGAAGCTTTCTTT. Residues: CASSSLGQGGTEAFF.

This chain joins TRBV5-1 and TRBJ2-1; D is unresolved. This CDR3 has 15 residues. V dropped 0 bases and J dropped 4 bases, with 11 bases sitting between them. In germline, CDR1 is SGHRS, CDR2 YFSETQ. The chain's CDR3 is CASSLAGVAYNEQFF. The CDR3 region has the DNA TGCGCCAGCAGCTTGGCTGGGGTGGCATACAATGAGCAGTTCTTC.

This chain joins TRBV4-1 and TRBJ2-7, with 7 positions matching TRBD2. The junction had 17 bases not matched to a gene; V was cut back by 4 bases and J by 5 bases. The CDR3 covers 17 residues. Germline CDR1 is MGHRA and CDR2 is YSYEKL. The CDR3 protein is CASSPIGALGGGDEQYF. Written as DNA, the CDR3 is TGCGCCAGCAGCCCTATCGGGGCTCTGGGGGGGGGAGACGAGCAGTACTTC.

The J gene is TRBJ2-7, the V gene TRBV30, with D tentatively TRBD2 (6 bases). The V end was cut by 3 bases, the J end by 5 bases, with 14 bases between. Germline assignment: CDR1 GTSNPN and CDR2 SVGIG (reference sequence). This CDR3 region has 13 residues. The CDR3 sequence is CAWRAGRLHEQYF. The CDR3, as DNA: TGTGCCTGGAGAGCAGGGAGGTTGCACGAGCAGTACTTC.

The CDR3 here is CASSLSGGRNTGELFF. The CDR3 DNA reads TGTGCCAGCAGCCTTAGCGGGGGGCGGAACACCGGGGAGCTGTTTTTT. The chain links TRBV7-7 to TRBJ2-2, with 10 bases matching TRBD2. The trim removed 5 bases at V and 1 base at J, leaving 4 bases unmatched. Germline lookup yields CDR1 SSHAT and CDR2 FNYEAQ (reference sequence). The CDR3 totals 16 residues.

This clone was recorded only once. The chain joins TRBV5-1 to TRBJ1-1; 9 bases fit TRBD1. The germline V gene has CDR1 SGHRS and CDR2 YFSETQ. There are 15 residues in the CDR3. V was clipped by 0 bases and J by 11 bases; unmatched bases: 11. The CDR3 reads CASSLGTTGGLRAFF. CDR3 DNA sequence: TGCGCCAGCAGCTTGGGGACGACAGGGGGGCTTAGGGCTTTCTTT.

CDR3 protein: CASSFLQPNYGYTF. The CDR3 coding sequence is TGTGCCAGCAGTTTCTTACAGCCCAACTATGGCTACACCTTC. The chain joins TRBV28 to TRBJ1-2; D gene unclear. From germline, CDR1 is MDHEN and CDR2 SYDVKM. V dropped 3 bases and J dropped 2 bases, with 10 bases sitting between them. The CDR3 length is 14 residues.

The chain couples TRBV7-7 to TRBJ2-1; 8 bases align to TRBD1. The CDR3 is made up of 13 amino acids. Germline CDR1 is SSHAT and CDR2 is FNYEAQ (reference sequence). V dropped 4 bases and J dropped 10; count of bases not matched to a gene: 6. In DNA form, the CDR3 reads TGTGCCAGCAGCTCTAACAGGGGGGACGAGCAGTTCTTC. Translation: CASSSNRGDEQFF. The full variable domain, with the rest looked up from reference TRBV7-7 and TRBJ2-1, is GAGVSQSPRYKVTKRGQDVTLRCDPISSHATLYWYQQALGQGPEFLTYFNYEAQPDKSGLPSDRFSAERPEGSISTLTIQRTEQRDSAMYRCASSSNRGDEQFFGPGTRLTVL.

This rearrangement joins TRBV19 to TRBJ1-1; D not resolved. The CDR3 extends over 14 amino acids. Trimming took 3 bases from V and 0 from J, leaving 8 bases between them. Germline CDR1 and CDR2: LNHDA and SQIVND (reference sequence). CDR3 bases: TGTGCCAGTAGTATGGGCCCTATGAACACTGAAGCTTTCTTT. This translates into CASSMGPMNTEAFF.

The chain employs TRBV15 and TRBJ2-5; possible D gene TRBD1, 6 bases. Germline V CDR1 and CDR2: LNHNV, YYDKDF (reference sequence). The V end was cut by 0 bases, the J end by 2 bases, with 13 bases between. The CDR3 consists of 16 residues. The CDR3 nucleotides are TGTGCCACCAGCAGAGAAGGCCAGGGGCGACAAGAGACCCAGTACTTC. This encodes CATSREGQGRQETQYF. The full variable domain, with the rest looked up from reference TRBV15 and TRBJ2-5, is DAMVIQNPRYQVTQFGKPVTLSCSQTLNHNVMYWYQQKSSQAPKLLFHYYDKDFNNEADTPDNFQSRRPNTSFCFLDIRSPGLGDTAMYLCATSREGQGRQETQYFGPGTRLLVL.

The genes are TRBV4-1 and TRBJ2-7; 7 nucleotides line up with TRBD2. This CDR3 comprises 15 residues. The germline gives CDR1 MGHRA, CDR2 YSYEKL. With 4 bases clipped from V and 4 bases from J, the junction kept 10 bases outside the gene matches. The CDR3 sequence: CASSRLTGTTYEQYV. CDR3 in DNA: TGCGCCAGCAGCCGACTAACCGGGACTACTTACGAGCAGTACGTC.

V is TRBV7-6 and J is TRBJ2-5; possibly TRBD1 for D (6 bases). This CDR3 comprises 16 residues. Germline lookup yields CDR1 SGHVS and CDR2 FNYEAQ. Trimming took off 2 bases at V and 4 bases at J, with 17 bases between the two ends. The chain's CDR3 is CASSLTRQVRGETQYF. The CDR3 nucleotides are TGTGCCAGCAGCTTAACTAGACAGGTCCGCGGAGAGACCCAGTACTTC.

The V call is TRBV19, the J call TRBJ1-5, with D possibly being TRBD1 (6 bases). The CDR3 consists of 15 residues. CDR1 is LNHDA, CDR2 SQIVND, per germline (reference sequence). V gave up 3 bases and J gave up 9 bases, with 18 bases separating them. CDR3 nucleotide sequence: TGTGCCAGTAGTATCTTGCCGGGACAAAAAAGGCCCCAGCATTTT. It yields the protein CASSILPGQKRPQHF.

The chain uses TRBV9 and TRBJ1-3, with D unresolved. V was pared by 2 bases and J by 0 bases, with 9 bases between. This CDR3 has 15 residues. CDR1 and CDR2 (germline): SGDLS, YYNGEE. The CDR3 is CASSVDGYSGNTIYF. DNA of the CDR3: TGTGCCAGCAGCGTCGACGGTTACTCTGGAAACACCATATATTTT.

The rearrangement uses TRBV15 and TRBJ2-4, with D tentatively TRBD1 (6 bases). The CDR3 has 14 amino acids. Germline V gene data show CDR1 as LNHNV and CDR2 as YYDKDF (reference sequence). Trimming took off 3 bases at V and 8 bases at J, with 14 bases between the two ends. Written as DNA, the CDR3 is TGTGCCACCAGCAGGGGGGCAGGGTGGGACATTCAGTACTTC. Protein sequence: CATSRGAGWDIQYF.

The gene calls are TRBV5-6 and TRBJ2-5; TRBD2 aligns across 9 bases. CDR1 is SGHDT, CDR2 YYEEEE, per germline. Trimming removed 0 bases from V and 4 bases from J; junction bases left unmatched: 7. The CDR3 runs to 16 residues. In DNA form, the CDR3 reads TGTGCCAGCAGCTTGGGTTTAGCGGGAGTATCAGAGACCCAGTACTTC. As protein: CASSLGLAGVSETQYF.

The chain recombines TRBV2 with TRBJ2-2; D ambiguous. V lost 7 bases and J 0 bases, leaving 15 bases between the germline ends. The length of the CDR3 is 16 residues. Germline assignment: CDR1 SNHLY and CDR2 FYNNEI. In DNA form, the CDR3 reads TGTGCCAGCACAGAAACCGGGCATGCGAACACCGGGGAGCTGTTTTTT. Amino acids: CASTETGHANTGELFF.

This sequence joins TRBV6-5 and TRBJ2-7, with D hard to call. The CDR3 totals 13 residues. CDR1 is MNHEY, CDR2 SVGAGI, per germline. The V gene lost 5 bases and the J gene lost 0 bases, with 8 bases spanning the gap. CDR3 sequence (DNA): TGTGCCAGCAGTAAGACGAGCTCCTACGAGCAGTACGTC. It yields the protein CASSKTSSYEQYV.

The chain recombines TRBV15 with TRBJ2-7; D might be TRBD2 (6 bases). The CDR3 covers 14 residues. The germline V and J ends were trimmed by 1 base and 2 bases, with 9 bases remaining between them. Germline values: CDR1 LNHNV, CDR2 YYDKDF (reference sequence). Here the CDR3 reads CATSRGDSTYEQYF. The CDR3 bases are TGTGCCACCAGCAGAGGGGACTCTACCTACGAGCAGTACTTC.

This clone was seen a handful of times. The chain uses TRBV2 and TRBJ1-5, with D possibly matching TRBD1 (5 bases). The CDR3 is made up of 15 amino acids. Germline lookup yields CDR1 SNHLY and CDR2 FYNNEI. V was trimmed by 11 bases and J by 0 bases, leaving 17 bases between them. Written as DNA, the CDR3 is TGTGCCTCAGCCGGGCAGGGCCATAGCAATCAGCCCCAGCATTTT. Protein product: CASAGQGHSNQPQHF.

This clone was observed once. V usage is TRBV19 and J usage is TRBJ1-5; 10 bases match TRBD1. V lost 6 bases to trimming and J lost 2 bases; unmatched junction nucleotides: 4. Germline V gives CDR1 LNHDA, CDR2 SQIVND (reference sequence). The CDR3 covers 15 residues. The CDR3 DNA is TGTGCCAGTAGGAACGGACAGGGGGGCAATCAGCCCCAGCATTTT. Translating gives CASRNGQGGNQPQHF.

This chain connects TRBV6-5 to TRBJ1-1; D is possibly TRBD1 (6 bases). V lost 6 bases, J lost 5 bases, and 16 bases lay in between. The CDR3 extends over 14 amino acids. In germline, CDR1 is MNHEY, CDR2 SVGAGI. The CDR3 nucleotides read TGTGCCAGCAGGGTACATGGGCAGGGGACTGAAGCTTTCTTT. Translating gives CASRVHGQGTEAFF.

The rearrangement links TRBV6-1 to TRBJ2-3; perhaps TRBD2 as D (7 bases). The germline V and J ends were trimmed by 4 bases and 3 bases, with 17 bases remaining between them. Germline CDR1 is MNHNS and CDR2 is SASEGT. The CDR3 runs to 16 residues. The CDR3 sequence: CASSGRGGRVTDTQYF. The CDR3 DNA sequence: TGTGCCAGCAGTGGGCGAGGGGGGAGGGTAACAGATACGCAGTATTTT.

The V call is TRBV5-6, the J call TRBJ1-3; 10 nucleotides align to TRBD1. Germline assignment: CDR1 SGHDT and CDR2 YYEEEE. Trimming removed 2 bases from V and 4 bases from J; junction bases left unmatched: 3. The CDR3 covers 15 residues. The CDR3 DNA is TGTGCCAGCAGCTTTCCGGGACAGGGGGGAAACACCATATATTTT. Its protein is CASSFPGQGGNTIYF.

The CDR3 reads CASSLDQTAGGGELFF. CDR3 sequence (DNA): TGTGCCAGCAGCTTGGACCAAACCGCCGGGGGCGGGGAGCTGTTTTTT. The V call is TRBV5-4, the J call TRBJ2-2, with D possibly being TRBD2 (6 bases). There are 16 residues in the CDR3. Germline values: CDR1 SGHNT, CDR2 YYREEE (reference sequence). V was clipped by 0 bases and J by 7 bases, with 16 bases between them.